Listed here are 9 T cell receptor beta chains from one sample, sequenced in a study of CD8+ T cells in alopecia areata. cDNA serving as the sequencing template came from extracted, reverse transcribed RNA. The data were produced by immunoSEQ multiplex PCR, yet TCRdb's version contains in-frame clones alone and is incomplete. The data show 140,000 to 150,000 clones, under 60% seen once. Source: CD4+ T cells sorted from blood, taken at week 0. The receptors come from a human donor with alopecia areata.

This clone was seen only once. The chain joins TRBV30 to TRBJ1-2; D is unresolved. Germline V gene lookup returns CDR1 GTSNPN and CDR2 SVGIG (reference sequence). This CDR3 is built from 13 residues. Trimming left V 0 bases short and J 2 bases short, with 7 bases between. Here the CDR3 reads CAWSVDENYGYTF. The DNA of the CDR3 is TGTGCCTGGAGTGTAGACGAAAACTATGGCTACACCTTC.

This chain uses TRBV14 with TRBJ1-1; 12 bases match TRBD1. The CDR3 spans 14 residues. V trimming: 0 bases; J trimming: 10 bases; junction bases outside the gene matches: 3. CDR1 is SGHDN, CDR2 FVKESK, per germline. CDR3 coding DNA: TGTGCCAGCAGCCAAGATCGGGACAGGGGGCGAGCTTTCTTT. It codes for CASSQDRDRGRAFF.

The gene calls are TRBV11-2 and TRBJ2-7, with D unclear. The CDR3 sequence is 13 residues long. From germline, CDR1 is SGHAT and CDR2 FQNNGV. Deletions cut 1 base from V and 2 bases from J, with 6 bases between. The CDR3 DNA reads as TGTGCCAGCAGCTTAGGGATCCCCTACGAGCAGTACTTC. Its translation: CASSLGIPYEQYF.

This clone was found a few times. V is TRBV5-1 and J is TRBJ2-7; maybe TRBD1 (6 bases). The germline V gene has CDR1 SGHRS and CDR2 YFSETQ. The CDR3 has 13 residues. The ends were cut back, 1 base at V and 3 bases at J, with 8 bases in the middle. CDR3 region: CASSLRDNYEQYF. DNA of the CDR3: TGCGCCAGCAGCTTGAGGGACAACTACGAGCAGTACTTC.

CDR3 sequence reads: CASSSPTGPNYGYTF. The CDR3 DNA reads TGTGCCAGCAGTTCCCCGACAGGGCCTAACTATGGCTACACCTTC. The V gene is TRBV27, the J gene TRBJ1-2; TRBD1 matches 7 bases. V trimming: 4 bases; J trimming: 0 bases; junction bases outside the gene matches: 5. This CDR3 spans 15 amino acids. Germline CDR1 reads MNHEY; CDR2 reads SMNVEV (reference sequence).

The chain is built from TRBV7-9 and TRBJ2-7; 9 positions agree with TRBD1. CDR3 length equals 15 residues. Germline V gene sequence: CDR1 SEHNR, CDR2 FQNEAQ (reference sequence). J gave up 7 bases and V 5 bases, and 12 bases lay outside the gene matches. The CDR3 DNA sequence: TGTGCCAGCAGCCCCAGGGGGGACAGGGTGAAGGAGCAGTACTTC. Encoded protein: CASSPRGDRVKEQYF.

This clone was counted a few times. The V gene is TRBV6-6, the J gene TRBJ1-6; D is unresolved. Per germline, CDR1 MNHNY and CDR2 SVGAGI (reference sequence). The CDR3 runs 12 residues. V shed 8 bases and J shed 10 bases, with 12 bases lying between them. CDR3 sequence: CASGGMESPLHF. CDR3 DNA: TGTGCCAGCGGCGGGATGGAGTCACCCCTCCACTTT.

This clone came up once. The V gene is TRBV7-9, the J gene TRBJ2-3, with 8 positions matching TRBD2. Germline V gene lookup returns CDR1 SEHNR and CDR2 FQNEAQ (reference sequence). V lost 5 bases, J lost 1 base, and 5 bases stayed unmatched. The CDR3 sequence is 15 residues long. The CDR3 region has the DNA TGTGCCAGCAGCGGGACTAGACTTGGCACAGATACGCAGTATTTT. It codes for CASSGTRLGTDTQYF.

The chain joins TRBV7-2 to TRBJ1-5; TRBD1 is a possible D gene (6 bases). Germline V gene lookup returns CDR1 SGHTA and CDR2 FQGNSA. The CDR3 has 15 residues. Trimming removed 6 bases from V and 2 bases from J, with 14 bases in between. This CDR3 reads CASSSMGAGNQPQHF. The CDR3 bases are TGTGCCAGCAGTTCAATGGGGGCGGGCAATCAGCCCCAGCATTTT.